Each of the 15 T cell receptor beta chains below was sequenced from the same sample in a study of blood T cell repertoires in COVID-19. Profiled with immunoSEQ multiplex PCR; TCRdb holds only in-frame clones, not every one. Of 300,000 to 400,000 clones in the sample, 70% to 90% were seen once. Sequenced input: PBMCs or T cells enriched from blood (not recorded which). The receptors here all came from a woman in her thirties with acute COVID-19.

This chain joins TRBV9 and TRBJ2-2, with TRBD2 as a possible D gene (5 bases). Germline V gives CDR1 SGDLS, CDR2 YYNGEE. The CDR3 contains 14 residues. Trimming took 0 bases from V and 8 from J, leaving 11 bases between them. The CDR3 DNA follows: TGTGCCAGCAGCGTAGGAGGGATGGTGGGGGAGCTGTTTTTT. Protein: CASSVGGMVGELFF.

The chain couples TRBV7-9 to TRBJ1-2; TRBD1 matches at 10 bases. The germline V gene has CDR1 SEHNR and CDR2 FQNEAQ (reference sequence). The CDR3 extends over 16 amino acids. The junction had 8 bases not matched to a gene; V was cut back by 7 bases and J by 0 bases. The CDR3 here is CASTRTGGGANYGYTF. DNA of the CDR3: TGTGCCAGCACCCGGACAGGGGGAGGTGCTAACTATGGCTACACCTTC.

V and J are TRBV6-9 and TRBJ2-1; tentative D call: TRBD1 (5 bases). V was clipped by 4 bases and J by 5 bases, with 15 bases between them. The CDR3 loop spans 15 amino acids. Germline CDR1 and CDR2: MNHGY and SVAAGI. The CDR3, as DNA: TGTGCCAGCAGTTCACGGACATACCAGAACAATGAGCAGTTCTTC. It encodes CASSSRTYQNNEQFF.

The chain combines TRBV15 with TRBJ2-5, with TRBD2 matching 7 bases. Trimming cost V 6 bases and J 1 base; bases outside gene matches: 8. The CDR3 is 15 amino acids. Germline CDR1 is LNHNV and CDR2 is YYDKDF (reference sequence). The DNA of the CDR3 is TGTGCCACCAGGGGCCCAGAGCGGGGCCAAGAGACCCAGTACTTC. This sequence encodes CATRGPERGQETQYF.

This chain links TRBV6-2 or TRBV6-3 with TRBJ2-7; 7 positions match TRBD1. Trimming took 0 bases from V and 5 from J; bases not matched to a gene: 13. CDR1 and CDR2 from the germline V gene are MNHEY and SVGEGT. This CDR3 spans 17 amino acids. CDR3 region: CASSYSTGIGRGNEQYF. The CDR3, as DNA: TGTGCCAGCAGTTACTCGACCGGAATCGGCAGGGGGAACGAGCAGTACTTC.

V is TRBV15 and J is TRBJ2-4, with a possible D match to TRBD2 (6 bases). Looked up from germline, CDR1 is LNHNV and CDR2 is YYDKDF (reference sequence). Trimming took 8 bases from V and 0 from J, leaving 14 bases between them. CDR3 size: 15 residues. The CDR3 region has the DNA TGTGCCACCGGTTCCGGGGGATCAGCCAAAAACATTCAGTACTTC. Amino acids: CATGSGGSAKNIQYF. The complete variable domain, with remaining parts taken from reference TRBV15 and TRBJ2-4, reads DAMVIQNPRYQVTQFGKPVTLSCSQTLNHNVMYWYQQKSSQAPKLLFHYYDKDFNNEADTPDNFQSRRPNTSFCFLDIRSPGLGDTAMYLCATGSGGSAKNIQYFGAGTRLSVL.

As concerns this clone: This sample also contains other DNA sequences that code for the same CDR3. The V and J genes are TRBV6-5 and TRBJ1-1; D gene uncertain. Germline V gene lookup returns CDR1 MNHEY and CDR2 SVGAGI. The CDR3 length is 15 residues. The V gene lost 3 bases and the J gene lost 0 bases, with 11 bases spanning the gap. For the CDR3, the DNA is TGTGCCAGCAGTTATGGGCGGGGAATGAACACTGAAGCTTTCTTT. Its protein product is CASSYGRGMNTEAFF.

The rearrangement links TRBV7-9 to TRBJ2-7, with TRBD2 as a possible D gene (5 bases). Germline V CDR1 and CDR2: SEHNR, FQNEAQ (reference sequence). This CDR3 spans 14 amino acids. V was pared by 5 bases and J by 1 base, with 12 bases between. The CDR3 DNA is TGTGCCAGCAGCCTACTAGGCGGATCCTACGAGCAGTACTTC. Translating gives CASSLLGGSYEQYF.

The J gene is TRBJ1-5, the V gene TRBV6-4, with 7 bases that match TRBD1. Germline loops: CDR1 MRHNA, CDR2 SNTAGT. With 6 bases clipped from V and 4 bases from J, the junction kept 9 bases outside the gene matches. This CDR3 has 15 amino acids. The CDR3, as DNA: TGTGCCAGCAGCTTGGAAGGGGGCGTGAATCAGCCCCAGCATTTT. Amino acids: CASSLEGGVNQPQHF.

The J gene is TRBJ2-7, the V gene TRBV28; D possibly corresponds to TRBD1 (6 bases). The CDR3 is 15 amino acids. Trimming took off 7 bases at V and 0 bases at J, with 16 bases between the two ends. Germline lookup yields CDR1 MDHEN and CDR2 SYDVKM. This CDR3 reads CASIPGTDSSYEQYF. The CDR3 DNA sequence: TGTGCCAGCATTCCCGGGACGGACAGCTCCTACGAGCAGTACTTC.

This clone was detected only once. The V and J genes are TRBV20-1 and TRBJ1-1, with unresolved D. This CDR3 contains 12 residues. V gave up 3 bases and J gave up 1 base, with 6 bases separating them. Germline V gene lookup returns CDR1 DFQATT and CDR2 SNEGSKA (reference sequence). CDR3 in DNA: TGCAGTGCTAGTTGGGCGAACACTGAAGCTTTCTTT. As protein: CSASWANTEAFF.

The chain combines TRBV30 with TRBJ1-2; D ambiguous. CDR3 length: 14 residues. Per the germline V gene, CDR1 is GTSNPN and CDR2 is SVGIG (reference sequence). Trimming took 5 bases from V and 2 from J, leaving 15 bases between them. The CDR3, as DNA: TGTGCCTGGTACCACCTCGCCAGAAACTATGGCTACACCTTC. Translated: CAWYHLARNYGYTF.

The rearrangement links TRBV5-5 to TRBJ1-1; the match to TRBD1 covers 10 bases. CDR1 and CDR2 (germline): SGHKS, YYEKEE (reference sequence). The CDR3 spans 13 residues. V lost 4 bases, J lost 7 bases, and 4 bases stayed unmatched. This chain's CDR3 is CASSGTGDLEAFF. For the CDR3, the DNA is TGTGCCAGCAGCGGGACAGGGGACCTTGAAGCTTTCTTT.

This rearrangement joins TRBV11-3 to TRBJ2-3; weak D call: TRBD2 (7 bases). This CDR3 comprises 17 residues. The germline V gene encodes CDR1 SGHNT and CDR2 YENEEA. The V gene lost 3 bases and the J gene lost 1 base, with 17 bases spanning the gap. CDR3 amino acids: CASSLTYGGAGTDTQYF. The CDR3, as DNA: TGTGCCAGCAGCTTGACGTATGGGGGGGCTGGCACAGATACGCAGTATTTT.

The CDR3 sequence is CSARTGISNTEAFF. DNA of the CDR3: TGCAGCGCTAGGACAGGGATTTCGAACACTGAAGCTTTCTTT. The chain joins TRBV29-1 to TRBJ1-1, with 8 nucleotides matching TRBD1. The CDR3 runs 14 residues. The trim removed 7 bases at V and 1 base at J, leaving 8 bases unmatched. Germline assignment: CDR1 SQVTM and CDR2 ANQGSEA.